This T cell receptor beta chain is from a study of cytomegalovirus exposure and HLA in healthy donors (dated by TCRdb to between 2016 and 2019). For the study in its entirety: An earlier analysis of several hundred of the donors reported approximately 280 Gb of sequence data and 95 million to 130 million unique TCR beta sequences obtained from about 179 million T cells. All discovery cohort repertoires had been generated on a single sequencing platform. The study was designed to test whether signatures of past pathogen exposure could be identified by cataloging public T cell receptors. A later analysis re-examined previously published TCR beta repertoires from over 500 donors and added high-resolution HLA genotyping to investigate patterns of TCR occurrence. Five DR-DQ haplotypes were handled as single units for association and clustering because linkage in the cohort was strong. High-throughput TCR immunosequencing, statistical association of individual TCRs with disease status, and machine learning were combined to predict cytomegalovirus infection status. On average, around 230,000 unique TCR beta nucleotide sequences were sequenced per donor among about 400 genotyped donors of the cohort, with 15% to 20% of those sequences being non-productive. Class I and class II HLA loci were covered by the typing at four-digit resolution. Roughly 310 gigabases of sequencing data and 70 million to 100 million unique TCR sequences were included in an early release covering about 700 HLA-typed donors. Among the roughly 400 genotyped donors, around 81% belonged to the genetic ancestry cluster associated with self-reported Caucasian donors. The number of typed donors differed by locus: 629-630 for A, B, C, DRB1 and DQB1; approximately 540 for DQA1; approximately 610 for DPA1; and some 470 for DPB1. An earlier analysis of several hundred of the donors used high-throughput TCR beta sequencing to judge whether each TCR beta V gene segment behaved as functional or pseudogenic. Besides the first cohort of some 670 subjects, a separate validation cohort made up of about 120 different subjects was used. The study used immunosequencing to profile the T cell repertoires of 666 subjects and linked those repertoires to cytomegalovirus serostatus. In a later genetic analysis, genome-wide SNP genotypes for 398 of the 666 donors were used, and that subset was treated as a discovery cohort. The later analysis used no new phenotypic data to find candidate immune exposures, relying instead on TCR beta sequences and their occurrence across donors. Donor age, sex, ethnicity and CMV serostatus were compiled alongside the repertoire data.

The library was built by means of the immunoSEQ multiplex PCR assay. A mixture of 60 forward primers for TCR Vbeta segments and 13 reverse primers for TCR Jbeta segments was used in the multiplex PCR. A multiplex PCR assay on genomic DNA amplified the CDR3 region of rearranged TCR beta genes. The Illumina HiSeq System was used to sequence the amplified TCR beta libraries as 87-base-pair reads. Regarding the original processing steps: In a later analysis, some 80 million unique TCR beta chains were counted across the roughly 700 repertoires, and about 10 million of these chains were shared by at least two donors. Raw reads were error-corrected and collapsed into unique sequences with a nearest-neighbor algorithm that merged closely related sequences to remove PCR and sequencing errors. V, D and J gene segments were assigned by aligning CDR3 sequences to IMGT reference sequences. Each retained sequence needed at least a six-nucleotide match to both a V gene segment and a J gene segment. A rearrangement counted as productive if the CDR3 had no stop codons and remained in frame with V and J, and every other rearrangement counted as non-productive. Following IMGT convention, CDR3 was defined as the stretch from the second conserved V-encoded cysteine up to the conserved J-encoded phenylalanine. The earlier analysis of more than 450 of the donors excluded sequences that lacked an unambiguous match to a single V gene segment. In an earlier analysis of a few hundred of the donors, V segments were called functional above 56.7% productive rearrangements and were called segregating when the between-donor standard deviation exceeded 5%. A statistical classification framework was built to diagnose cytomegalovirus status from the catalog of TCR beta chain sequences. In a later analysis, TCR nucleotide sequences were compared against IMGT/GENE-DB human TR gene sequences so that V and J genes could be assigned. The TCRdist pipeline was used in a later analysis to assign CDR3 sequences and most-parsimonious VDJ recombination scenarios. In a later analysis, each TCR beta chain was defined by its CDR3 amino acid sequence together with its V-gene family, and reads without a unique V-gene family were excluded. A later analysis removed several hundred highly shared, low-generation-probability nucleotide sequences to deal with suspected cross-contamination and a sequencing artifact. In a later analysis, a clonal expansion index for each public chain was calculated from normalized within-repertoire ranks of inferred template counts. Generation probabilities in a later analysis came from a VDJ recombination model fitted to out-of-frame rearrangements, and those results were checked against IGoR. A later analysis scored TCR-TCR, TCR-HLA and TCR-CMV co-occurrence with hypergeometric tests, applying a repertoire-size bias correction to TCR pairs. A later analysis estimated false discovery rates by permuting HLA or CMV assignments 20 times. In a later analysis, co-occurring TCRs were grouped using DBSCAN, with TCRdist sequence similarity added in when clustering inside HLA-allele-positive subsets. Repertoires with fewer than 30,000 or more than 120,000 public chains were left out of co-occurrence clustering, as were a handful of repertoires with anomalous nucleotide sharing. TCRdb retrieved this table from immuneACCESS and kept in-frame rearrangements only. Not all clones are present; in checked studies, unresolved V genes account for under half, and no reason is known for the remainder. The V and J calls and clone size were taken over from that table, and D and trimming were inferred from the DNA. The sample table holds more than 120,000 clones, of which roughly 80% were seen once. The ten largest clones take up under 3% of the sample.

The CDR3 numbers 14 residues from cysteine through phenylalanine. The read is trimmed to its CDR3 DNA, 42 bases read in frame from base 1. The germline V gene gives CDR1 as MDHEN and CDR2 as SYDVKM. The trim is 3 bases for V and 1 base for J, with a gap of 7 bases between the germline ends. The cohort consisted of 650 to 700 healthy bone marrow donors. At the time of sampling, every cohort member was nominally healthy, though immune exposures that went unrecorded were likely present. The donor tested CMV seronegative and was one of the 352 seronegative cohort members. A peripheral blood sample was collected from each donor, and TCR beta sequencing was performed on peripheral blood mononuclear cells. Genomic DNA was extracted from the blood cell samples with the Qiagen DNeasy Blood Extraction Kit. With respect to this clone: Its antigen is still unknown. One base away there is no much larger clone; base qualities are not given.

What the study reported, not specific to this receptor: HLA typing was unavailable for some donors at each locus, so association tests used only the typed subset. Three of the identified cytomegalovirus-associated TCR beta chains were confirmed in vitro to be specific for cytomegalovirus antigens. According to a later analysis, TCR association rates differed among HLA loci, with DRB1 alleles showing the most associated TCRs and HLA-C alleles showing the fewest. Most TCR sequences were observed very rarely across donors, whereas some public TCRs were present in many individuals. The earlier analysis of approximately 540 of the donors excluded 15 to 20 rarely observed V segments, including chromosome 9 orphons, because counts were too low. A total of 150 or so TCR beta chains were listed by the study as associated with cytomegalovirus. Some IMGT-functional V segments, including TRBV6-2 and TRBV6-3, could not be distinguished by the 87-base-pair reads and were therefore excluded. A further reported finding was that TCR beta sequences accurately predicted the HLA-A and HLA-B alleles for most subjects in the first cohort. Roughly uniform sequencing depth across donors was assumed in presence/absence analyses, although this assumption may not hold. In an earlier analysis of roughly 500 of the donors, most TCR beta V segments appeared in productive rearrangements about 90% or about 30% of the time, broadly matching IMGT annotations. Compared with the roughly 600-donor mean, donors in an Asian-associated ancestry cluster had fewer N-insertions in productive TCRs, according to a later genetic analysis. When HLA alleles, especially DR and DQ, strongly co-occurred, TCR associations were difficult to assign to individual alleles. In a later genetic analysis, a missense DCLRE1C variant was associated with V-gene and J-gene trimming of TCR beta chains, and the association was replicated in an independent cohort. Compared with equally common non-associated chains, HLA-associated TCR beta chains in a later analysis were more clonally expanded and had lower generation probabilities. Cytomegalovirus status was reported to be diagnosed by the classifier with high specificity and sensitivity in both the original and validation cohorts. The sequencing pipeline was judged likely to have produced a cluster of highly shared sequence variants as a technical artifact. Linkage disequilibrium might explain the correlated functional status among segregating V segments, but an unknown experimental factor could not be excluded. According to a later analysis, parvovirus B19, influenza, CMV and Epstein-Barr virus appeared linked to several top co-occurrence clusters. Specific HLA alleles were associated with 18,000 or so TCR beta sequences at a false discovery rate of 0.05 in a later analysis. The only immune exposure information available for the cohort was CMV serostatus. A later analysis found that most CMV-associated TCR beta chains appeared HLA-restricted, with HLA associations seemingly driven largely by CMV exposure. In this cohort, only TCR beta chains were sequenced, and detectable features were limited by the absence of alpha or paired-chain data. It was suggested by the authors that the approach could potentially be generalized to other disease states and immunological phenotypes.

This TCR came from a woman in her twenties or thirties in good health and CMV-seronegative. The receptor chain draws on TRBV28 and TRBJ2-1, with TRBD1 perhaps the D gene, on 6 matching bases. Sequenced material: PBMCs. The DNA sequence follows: TGTGCCAGCAGTTTGAGGGGGTCCTACAATGAGCAGTTCTTC. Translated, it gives CASSLRGSYNEQFF. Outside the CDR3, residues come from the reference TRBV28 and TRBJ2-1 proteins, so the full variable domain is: DVKVTQSSRYLVKRTGEKVFLECVQDMDHENMFWYRQDPGLGLRLIYFSYDVKMKEKGDIPEGYSVSREKKERFSLILESASTNQTSMYLCASSLRGSYNEQFFGPGTRLTVL.